This T cell receptor (beta chain) was sequenced in a study of blood T cells in healthy people across ages. Study-wide points: Unsorted PBMC material precluded a definitive naive versus antigen-experienced comparison. Among long-lived donors, naive CD4+ cells were more numerous and diversity higher than in aged donors. The study regarded diversity estimates from one million T cells as underestimates.

A second PCR of about 7 to 12 cycles used a sample-barcoded 5' primer and a J-beta primer mix. Tags on each cDNA molecule came from a template-switch adaptor with 12 random nucleotides. Via MiXCR, TCRdb re-called the 5' RACE reads, giving one row per CDR3 protein. The sample carries just under 750,000 distinct CDR3 sequences, 20% to 25% recorded once. This clonotype was observed a few times. The antigen is not known. The V and J ends lost 10 bases and 3 bases respectively, with 16 bases between them. The germline V gene has CDR1 SGHVS and CDR2 FQNEAQ. This CDR3 region has 14 residues. The V gene is TRBV7-8, the J gene TRBJ1-3; a weak D match, TRBD1 (5 bases). The sample comprised blood. The sequence derives from a man between 65 and 85 years old in good health. CDR3 in DNA: TGTGCCATATCACAGGAGGCAGTTGGAAACACCATATATTTT. Its protein product is CAISQEAVGNTIYF. Looking up the rest from reference TRBV7-8 and TRBJ1-3 gives the full variable domain: GAGVSQSPRYKVAKRGQDVALRCDPISGHVSLFWYQQALGQGPEFLTYFQNEAQLDKSGLPSDRFFAERPEGSVSTLKIQRTQQEDSAVYLCAISQEAVGNTIYFGEGSWLTVV.